These 13 T cell receptor beta chains share one sample of origin, sequenced in a study of cytomegalovirus exposure and HLA in healthy donors. A multiplex PCR was run with 60 Vbeta primers and 13 Jbeta primers. Produced via immunoSEQ multiplex PCR; TCRdb's table is partial and in-frame only. The table lists under 200,000 clones. Sequenced: PBMCs. The receptors come from a man aged 30 to 45 in good health and CMV-seronegative.

The chain links TRBV6-5 to TRBJ1-2; D gene ambiguous. Deletions cut 0 bases from V and 3 bases from J, with 5 bases between. The CDR3 consists of 13 residues. CDR1 and CDR2 (germline): MNHEY, SVGAGI. In nucleotides, the CDR3 is TGTGCCAGCAGTTACTCTGGGCACTATGGCTACACCTTC. Translation: CASSYSGHYGYTF.

CDR3 sequence reads: CAWSGQYNSPLHF. CDR3 coding DNA: TGTGCCTGGAGTGGACAGTATAATTCACCCCTCCACTTT. The chain joins TRBV30 to TRBJ1-6, with a weak D call TRBD1 (5 bases). In germline, CDR1 is GTSNPN, CDR2 SVGIG (reference sequence). The CDR3 runs 13 residues. V was clipped by 1 base and J by 4 bases, with 5 bases between them.

The CDR3 coding sequence is TGTGCCACCAAAACAGGGGGCCGGGGCAATCAGCCCCAGCATTTT. This codes for CATKTGGRGNQPQHF. The chain couples TRBV25-1 to TRBJ1-5; 9 bases fit TRBD1. CDR1 MGHDK and CDR2 SYGVNS come from the germline V gene. Losses at the gene ends were 10 bases for V and 2 bases for J; bases not matched to a gene: 9. CDR3 size: 15 residues.

V and J are TRBV13 and TRBJ1-2; D is unresolved. The CDR3 has 18 amino acids. CDR1 and CDR2 from the germline V gene are PRHDT and FYEKMQ (reference sequence). V lost 5 bases, J lost 5 bases, and 27 bases lay in between. CDR3 DNA sequence: TGTGCCAGCAGCCGACCGAGGGTTACATTCGGCAATCTTTATGGCTACACCTTC. Translated, it gives CASSRPRVTFGNLYGYTF.

V is TRBV4-1 and J is TRBJ2-5; 7 positions match TRBD2. The DNA end is a closer match to TRBJ2-7, so the J assignment may be wrong. The germline CDR1 and CDR2 sequences are MGHRA and YSYEKL. CDR3 length equals 16 residues. The CDR3 DNA follows: TGCGCCAGCAGCCAGGGAAGCGGGAAGTTCTCCTACGAGCAGTACTTC. Its protein product is CASSQGSGKFSYEQYF.

The rearrangement uses TRBV28 and TRBJ1-5; 7 bases fit TRBD1. This CDR3 is built from 12 residues. Germline trimming cut 4 bases from V and 7 bases from J; bases unmatched to any gene: 1. In germline, CDR1 is MDHEN, CDR2 SYDVKM. The CDR3 sequence: CASSYRGQPQHF. The CDR3 DNA follows: TGTGCCAGCAGTTACAGGGGACAGCCCCAGCATTTT. The whole variable domain, remainder taken from reference TRBV28 and TRBJ1-5, is DVKVTQSSRYLVKRTGEKVFLECVQDMDHENMFWYRQDPGLGLRLIYFSYDVKMKEKGDIPEGYSVSREKKERFSLILESASTNQTSMYLCASSYRGQPQHFGDGTRLSIL.

V is TRBV13 and J is TRBJ1-4; no definite D call. Deletions cut 2 bases from V and 7 bases from J, with 8 bases between. CDR3 length: 13 amino acids. Germline CDR1 is PRHDT and CDR2 is FYEKMQ (reference sequence). CDR3 nucleotides: TGTGCCAGCAGCTTAAGAGAGCGTGAAAAACTGTTTTTT. Residues: CASSLREREKLFF.

The chain employs TRBV5-5 and TRBJ1-5; a possible D gene is TRBD1 (5 bases). The CDR3 covers 17 residues. V gave up 0 bases and J gave up 4 bases, with 17 bases separating them. Germline V gene lookup returns CDR1 SGHKS and CDR2 YYEKEE (reference sequence). The CDR3 loop reads CASSLGRDHGLNQPQHF. The CDR3 coding sequence is TGTGCCAGCAGCTTGGGGAGGGACCACGGGCTTAATCAGCCCCAGCATTTT.

The CDR3 is CASSYFHRDSYEQYF. Here the CDR3 DNA reads TGTGCCAGCAGTTACTTCCACAGGGACTCCTACGAGCAGTACTTC. This chain uses TRBV6-6 with TRBJ2-7, with D possibly matching TRBD1 (6 bases). Germline V gives CDR1 MNHNY, CDR2 SVGAGI (reference sequence). This CDR3 is 15 amino acids long. The germline V and J ends were trimmed by 1 base and 0 bases, with 10 bases remaining between them.

V gene TRBV19 combines with J gene TRBJ1-5; 12 nucleotides align to TRBD1. The V gene's germline CDR1 is LNHDA and CDR2 SQIVND (reference sequence). The CDR3 contains 17 residues. Germline trimming cut 5 bases from V and 6 bases from J; bases unmatched to any gene: 11. The CDR3 DNA follows: TGTGCCAGTAGTGGAGGGACAGGGGGCTTGTTGGGTCAGCCCCAGCATTTT. Protein sequence: CASSGGTGGLLGQPQHF.

The rearrangement joins TRBV5-1 to TRBJ2-7, with 12 bases fitting TRBD2. The trim removed 4 bases at V and 0 bases at J, leaving 5 bases unmatched. The CDR3 length is 16 residues. Per the germline V gene, CDR1 is SGHRS and CDR2 is YFSETQ. The CDR3 reads CASSPPSGGDSYEQYF. Written as DNA, the CDR3 is TGCGCCAGCAGCCCCCCTAGCGGGGGGGACTCCTACGAGCAGTACTTC.

The gene calls are TRBV6-5 and TRBJ2-7; the match to TRBD2 covers 7 bases. The CDR3 consists of 14 residues. The ends lost 6 bases at V and 0 bases at J; junction bases unmatched: 5. CDR1 and CDR2 from the germline V gene are MNHEY and SVGAGI. The CDR3 DNA is TGTGCCAGCAGCCGCGGGAGAAGCTCCTACGAGCAGTACTTC. It codes for CASSRGRSSYEQYF.

The rearrangement links TRBV7-2 to TRBJ1-2; TRBD1 might be the D (5 bases). Germline V gene lookup returns CDR1 SGHTA and CDR2 FQGNSA. There are 12 residues in the CDR3. The V end lost 3 bases, the J end lost 12 bases, and 14 bases lay between the germline ends. CDR3 sequence reads: CASSFPDGGDTF. DNA of the CDR3: TGTGCCAGCAGCTTCCCCGACGGGGGTGACACCTTC.